The present T cell receptor beta chain was sequenced within a study of cytomegalovirus exposure and HLA in healthy donors. Germline values: CDR1 MNHEY, CDR2 SMNVEV (reference sequence). This CDR3 comprises 14 residues. V was cut by 4 bases and J by 6 bases, with 16 bases left in between. Though probably carrying unrecorded immune exposures, donors were nominally healthy at sampling. Regarding this clone: Its matching antigen is unknown.

Study-wide results and limits: Researchers counted around 180 TCR beta chains as cytomegalovirus-associated.

Use of 60 Vbeta and 13 Jbeta primers characterized the PCR. Clones were sequenced by immunoSEQ multiplex PCR, and TCRdb holds only the in-frame ones, with some missing. This table has around 150,000 clones, about 80% appearing once. Sequencing was performed on PBMCs. The chain recombines TRBV27 with TRBJ2-7, with a possible D match to TRBD2 (6 bases). This clonotype originated in a girl aged 5-17 years in good health and CMV-seropositive. CDR3 bases: TGTGCCAGCAGTTGGGGACTTCAGCCCGCCGAGCAGTACTTC. Translated, it gives CASSWGLQPAEQYF.